A single sample gave rise to the 9 T cell receptor beta chains below, sequenced in a study of early T cells in non-severe SARS-CoV-2 infection. MiXCR, applied by TCRdb to the 5' RACE reads, yields one record per CDR3 protein. The repertoire holds roughly 25,000 distinct CDR3 sequences, 5% to 6.5% seen once, with 4% in the top ten. Sequenced: whole blood. The receptors shown here come from an adult who was a healthcare worker with PCR-confirmed SARS-CoV-2 infection or an uninfected control (not recorded which).

This clonotype is medium-sized (0.01 to 0.1%) within its sample. The genes are TRBV29-1 and TRBJ2-7; D could derive from TRBD1 or TRBD2 (6 bases each). Trimming left V 0 bases short and J 7 bases short, with 25 bases between. This CDR3 is 17 amino acids long. CDR1 is SQVTM, CDR2 ANQGSEA, per germline. CDR3 in amino acids: CSVEEEGDTRQVGEQYF. For the CDR3, the DNA is TGCAGCGTTGAAGAGGAGGGTGACACCCGACAGGTGGGGGAGCAGTACTTC.

This clonotype was observed at least ten times. The chain carries TRBV12-3 or TRBV12-4 and TRBJ1-1; 9 bases agree with TRBD1. The J segment lost 4 bases and the V segment lost 2 bases, leaving 14 bases of the junction unmatched. The CDR3 length is 18 residues. CDR3 bases: TGTGCCAGCAGTTTAAGGGTCACCGGGACAGGGAGCGGCACTGAAGCTTTCTTT. This translates into CASSLRVTGTGSGTEAFF.

There are many counts of this clonotype. The CDR3 DNA reads TGTGCCAGCACCTTGGCAGACAGGGGGATCTACGAGCAGTACTTC. This codes for CASTLADRGIYEQYF. This chain uses TRBV6-2 or TRBV6-3 with TRBJ2-7, with 9 bases lining up with TRBD1. Germline CDR1 and CDR2: MNHEY and SVGEGT. The CDR3 loop spans 15 amino acids. Germline trimming cut 7 bases from V and 3 bases from J; bases unmatched to any gene: 10.

This clonotype was observed many times. The rearrangement uses TRBV10-3 and TRBJ1-1; D not certain. V was cut by 3 bases and J by 3 bases, with 11 bases left in between. This CDR3 has 14 amino acids. The germline V gene has CDR1 ENHRY and CDR2 SYGVKD. CDR3 sequence: CAISEFGEDTEAFF. In DNA form, the CDR3 reads TGTGCCATCAGTGAATTTGGGGAGGACACTGAAGCTTTCTTT.

This clonotype showed up many times. The CDR3 loop is CASSQEVSYNEQFF. CDR3 bases: TGCGCCAGCAGCCAAGAGGTCAGTTACAATGAGCAGTTCTTC. The chain employs TRBV4-3 and TRBJ2-1, with D hard to call. CDR1 is LGHNA and CDR2 is YSLEER in the germline V gene. This CDR3 comprises 14 residues. V shed 0 bases and J shed 4 bases, with 7 bases lying between them.

The rearrangement uses TRBV14 and TRBJ1-2, with a possible D match to TRBD1 (5 bases). The CDR3 is 13 residues long. CDR1 and CDR2 (germline): SGHDN, FVKESK. V dropped 2 bases and J dropped 11 bases, with 15 bases sitting between them. CDR3 residues: CASSQWGPAGYTF. The CDR3 coding sequence is TGTGCCAGCAGCCAATGGGGACCCGCTGGTTACACCTTC.

V usage is TRBV7-3 and J usage is TRBJ1-1; D is perhaps TRBD1 (6 bases). V dropped 5 bases and J dropped 1 base, with 11 bases sitting between them. There are 14 residues in the CDR3. From germline, CDR1 is SGHTA and CDR2 FQGTGA. The CDR3 loop is CASSLQGGNTEAFF. CDR3 sequence (DNA): TGTGCCAGCAGCCTACAGGGAGGGAACACTGAAGCTTTCTTT.

This clonotype has a count of ten or more. This chain uses TRBV5-4 with TRBJ2-7, with no clear D. The CDR3 is 13 amino acids. The V gene's germline CDR1 is SGHNT and CDR2 YYREEE (reference sequence). Trimming stripped 4 bases from V and 3 bases from J, with 11 bases between. CDR3 in amino acids: CASSAAGRYEQYF. CDR3 DNA sequence: TGTGCCAGCAGCGCAGCCGGGCGCTACGAGCAGTACTTC.

This clonotype has at least ten counts. This chain joins TRBV4-3 and TRBJ1-2; weak D call: TRBD1 (5 bases). Trimming removed 1 base at V and 7 bases at J, with 16 bases between. CDR3 size: 15 residues. The germline gives CDR1 LGHNA, CDR2 YSLEER. The chain's CDR3 is CASSQAHPGTAGYTF. CDR3 in DNA: TGCGCCAGCAGCCAAGCTCATCCCGGGACGGCTGGCTACACCTTC.